This entry lists 27 T cell receptor beta chains sequenced from one sample in a study of blood T cell repertoires in COVID-19. The method was immunoSEQ multiplex PCR; TCRdb's version includes in-frame clones alone and lacks a portion of them. The sample lists roughly 100,000 clones, 65% to 90% occurring once. What was sequenced was peripheral blood. Receptors originate from an elderly woman with acute or convalescent COVID-19.

The chain is built from TRBV5-1 and TRBJ1-1; TRBD1 is a possible D gene (5 bases). The CDR3 has 14 amino acids. Germline loops: CDR1 SGHRS, CDR2 YFSETQ. Trimming took 4 bases from V and 4 from J, leaving 14 bases between them. As DNA, the CDR3 is TGCGCCAGCAGCACTCCGGACATCAGCACTGAAGCTTTCTTT. Protein: CASSTPDISTEAFF.

The chain's CDR3 is CASSLRQGGNYGYTF. DNA for the CDR3: TGTGCCAGCAGCTTGCGGCAGGGCGGAAACTATGGCTACACCTTC. The chain employs TRBV5-8 and TRBJ1-2; TRBD1 is a possible D gene (5 bases). The CDR3 length is 15 residues. Trimming pared 1 base from V and 2 bases from J, leaving 12 bases between. CDR1 is SGHTS, CDR2 YDEGEE, per germline.

This clone was seen just once. The chain joins TRBV28 to TRBJ1-6; the match to TRBD1 covers 9 bases. This CDR3 comprises 16 residues. The germline V gene has CDR1 MDHEN and CDR2 SYDVKM. Trimming cost V 6 bases and J 10 bases; bases outside gene matches: 13. The CDR3 nucleotides read TGTGCCAGCAGAGGTCCGGGACAGGGATTTGGATCACCCCTCCACTTT. Protein: CASRGPGQGFGSPLHF.

This clone was counted once. The V call is TRBV9, the J call TRBJ2-2; possible D gene TRBD1, 7 bases. V gave up 5 bases and J gave up 4 bases, with 15 bases separating them. Germline V gene data show CDR1 as SGDLS and CDR2 as YYNGEE. The CDR3 has 15 residues. The CDR3, as DNA: TGTGCCAGCAGAAAGGAGGGGGCGAGCACCGGGGAGCTGTTTTTT. Its protein is CASRKEGASTGELFF.

The V gene is TRBV15, the J gene TRBJ2-1; 10 bases fit TRBD2. Germline V gives CDR1 LNHNV, CDR2 YYDKDF (reference sequence). The J segment lost 4 bases and the V segment lost 5 bases, leaving 14 bases of the junction unmatched. This CDR3 has 18 residues. The chain's CDR3 is CATSRGLLAGGSYNEQFF. CDR3 nucleotide sequence: TGTGCCACCAGCCGTGGGTTGTTAGCGGGGGGTTCATACAATGAGCAGTTCTTC.

This clone was counted once. The chain carries TRBV19 and TRBJ2-5; maybe TRBD1 (6 bases). Germline CDR1 reads LNHDA; CDR2 reads SQIVND (reference sequence). Trimming pared 8 bases from V and 5 bases from J, leaving 15 bases between. This CDR3 comprises 13 residues. CDR3 residues: CASRGRGRETQYF. The DNA for the CDR3 is TGTGCCAGTCGGGGCAGGGGCAGGGAGACCCAGTACTTC. Filled out from reference TRBV19 and TRBJ2-5, the complete variable domain reads DGGITQSPKYLFRKEGQNVTLSCEQNLNHDAMYWYRQDPGQGLRLIYYSQIVNDFQKGDIAEGYSVSREKKESFPLTVTSAQKNPTAFYLCASRGRGRETQYFGPGTRLLVL.

This clone showed up just a few times. One end of the junction fails to match germline, which may point to a read error. The gene calls are TRBV14 and TRBJ2-1; D gene uncertain. This CDR3 comprises 13 residues. CDR1 is SGHDN, CDR2 FVKESK, per germline. CDR3 DNA sequence: TGTGCCAGCAGCCAAGAGGTCTACGATGAGCAGTTCTTC. Protein sequence: CASSQEVYDEQFF.

This clone appeared a few times. In the same sample, other DNA sequences code for this CDR3. The V gene is TRBV6-5, the J gene TRBJ2-7, with 7 bases fitting TRBD1. This CDR3 is 14 amino acids long. CDR1 and CDR2 from the germline V gene are MNHEY and SVGAGI. V gave up 6 bases and J gave up 2 bases; unmatched junction bases: 7. CDR3 protein: CASSRQGSTYEQYF. The CDR3 nucleotides are TGTGCCAGCAGCCGACAGGGCTCTACCTACGAGCAGTACTTC.

This clone was seen more than once but under ten times. The J gene is TRBJ1-3, the V gene TRBV3-1 (or the pseudogene TRBV3-2), with 7 bases matching TRBD1. In germline, CDR1 is LGHDT, CDR2 YNNKEL (reference sequence). The length of the CDR3 is 15 residues. V shed 3 bases and J 2 bases; nucleotides not matched to a gene: 4. CDR3 bases: TGTGCCAGCAGCCAGGGGACAGACCCTGGAAACACCATATATTTT. It codes for CASSQGTDPGNTIYF.

The chain links TRBV7-3 to TRBJ1-1; 9 bases match TRBD1. The CDR3 is 14 amino acids. Unmatched junction bases numbered 9, after V lost 5 bases and J lost 8 bases. CDR1 is SGHTA, CDR2 FQGTGA, per germline. The CDR3 reads CASSRGQGLGEAFF. The CDR3 DNA reads as TGTGCCAGCAGCAGGGGACAGGGCCTAGGGGAAGCTTTCTTT.

The count of this clone is one. Relative to the germline gene, one junction end is altered; a read error may explain this. This sequence joins TRBV6-5 and TRBJ2-1; 7 positions agree with TRBD1. This CDR3 spans 12 amino acids. Germline loops: CDR1 MNHEY, CDR2 SVGAGI. The CDR3 coding sequence is TGTGCCAGCAGCACCTTTACAGGGGATGTCATCTTC. This sequence encodes CASSTFTGDVIF.

The rearrangement links TRBV27 to TRBJ1-2; no definite D call. The germline gives CDR1 MNHEY, CDR2 SMNVEV (reference sequence). This CDR3 comprises 14 residues. Trimming removed 5 bases from V and 8 bases from J, with 18 bases in between. The DNA of the CDR3 is TGTGCCAGCAGTACCCCGGGCCGTACGGGGGGCTACACCTTC. Translation: CASSTPGRTGGYTF.

Only a few counts were recorded for this clone. Other DNA sequences in this specimen translate into the identical CDR3. V gene TRBV19 combines with J gene TRBJ1-5; no clear D gene. The CDR3 has 13 amino acids. From germline, CDR1 is LNHDA and CDR2 SQIVND (reference sequence). V lost 0 bases and J lost 6, with 6 bases in between. CDR3 amino acids: CASSIDLRQPQHF. The CDR3 DNA reads as TGTGCCAGTAGTATAGATCTTCGTCAGCCCCAGCATTTT. Full variable domain (rest looked up from reference TRBV19 and TRBJ1-5): DGGITQSPKYLFRKEGQNVTLSCEQNLNHDAMYWYRQDPGQGLRLIYYSQIVNDFQKGDIAEGYSVSREKKESFPLTVTSAQKNPTAFYLCASSIDLRQPQHFGDGTRLSIL.

J is TRBJ2-5 and V is TRBV18, with D perhaps matching TRBD1 (5 bases). V was cut by 3 bases and J by 0 bases, with 11 bases left in between. In germline, CDR1 is KGHSH, CDR2 LQKENI. This CDR3 is built from 15 residues. The CDR3 bases are TGTGCCAGCTCACCTCGAGGACATGACCAAGAGACCCAGTACTTC. Amino acids: CASSPRGHDQETQYF.

The chain has TRBV6-5 and TRBJ1-1; TRBD1 matches at 7 bases. J was trimmed by 3 bases and V by 7 bases; bases with no gene match: 8. The V gene's germline CDR1 is MNHEY and CDR2 SVGAGI. This CDR3 is built from 14 residues. In DNA, the CDR3 is TGTGCCAGCACCTCAGACAGGGACTACACTGAAGCTTTCTTT. Its translation: CASTSDRDYTEAFF.

This clone was observed once. The genes are TRBV5-4 and TRBJ1-1; D not certain. The CDR3 totals 15 residues. Germline V lookup: CDR1 SGHNT, CDR2 YYREEE (reference sequence). V was cut by 3 bases and J by 2 bases, with 14 bases left in between. DNA of the CDR3: TGTGCCAGCAGCTCGGACCTACTAGTAAACACTGAAGCTTTCTTT. Protein product: CASSSDLLVNTEAFF.

V usage is TRBV5-1 and J usage is TRBJ1-6, with 7 positions matching TRBD1. The germline V gene has CDR1 SGHRS and CDR2 YFSETQ. This CDR3 is built from 15 residues. The V gene end was trimmed by 4 bases and the J gene end by 9 bases; junction bases not matched to a gene: 10. CDR3 in DNA: TGCGCCAGCAGCCCATCCGGGACAGCTGGTTCACCCCTCCACTTT. Its protein product is CASSPSGTAGSPLHF.

J is TRBJ2-1 and V is TRBV3-1 (or the pseudogene TRBV3-2); 8 nucleotides align to TRBD2. The germline V gene encodes CDR1 LGHDT and CDR2 YNNKEL (reference sequence). The length of the CDR3 is 15 residues. The junction had 10 bases not matched to a gene; V was cut back by 6 bases and J by 6 bases. CDR3 in DNA: TGTGCCAGCAGTTCAAAGGAGGGACTAGGCAATGAGCAGTTCTTC. Translating gives CASSSKEGLGNEQFF.

The chain combines TRBV11-2 with TRBJ2-3; TRBD2 aligns across 13 bases. V was pared by 3 bases and J by 5 bases, with 8 bases of the junction left unmatched. The CDR3 has 17 amino acids. Germline lookup yields CDR1 SGHAT and CDR2 FQNNGV. The CDR3 nucleotides are TGTGCCAGCAGCTTTCATACTAGCGGGGGGGTGTTAGATACGCAGTATTTT. Translated: CASSFHTSGGVLDTQYF.

This clone was observed a single time. CDR3 nucleotides: TGTGCCAGCAGTGAATACTCCGGTACTGGAAACACCATATATTTT. Protein product: CASSEYSGTGNTIYF. V and J are TRBV2 and TRBJ1-3; D uncertain. The germline V gene has CDR1 SNHLY and CDR2 FYNNEI. The V gene lost 2 bases and the J gene lost 2 bases, with 10 bases spanning the gap. The CDR3 covers 15 residues.

J is TRBJ1-4 and V is TRBV30; D gene unclear. Trimming removed 0 bases from V and 8 bases from J, with 16 bases in between. The CDR3 sequence is 15 residues long. Germline CDR1 reads GTSNPN; CDR2 reads SVGIG (reference sequence). The CDR3 sequence: CAWSVLIPGGEKLFF. The CDR3 nucleotides read TGTGCCTGGAGTGTACTGATCCCCGGCGGGGAAAAACTGTTTTTT.

This clone was recorded a few times. The chain uses TRBV5-4 and TRBJ1-2; no clear D gene. The ends were cut back, 5 bases at V and 4 bases at J, with 12 bases in the middle. This CDR3 is 13 amino acids long. Looked up from germline, CDR1 is SGHNT and CDR2 is YYREEE (reference sequence). CDR3: CASSLPGVYGYTF. The CDR3 DNA is TGTGCCAGCAGTTTACCCGGGGTCTATGGCTACACCTTC.

This clone was observed once. V is TRBV11-2 and J is TRBJ1-5; tentatively, D is TRBD1 (5 bases). The CDR3 length is 15 residues. V shed 0 bases and J shed 3 bases, with 9 bases lying between them. Germline V gene data show CDR1 as SGHAT and CDR2 as FQNNGV. The CDR3 DNA reads as TGTGCCAGCAGCTTAGAGGGGGGTTACAATCAGCCCCAGCATTTT. Amino acids: CASSLEGGYNQPQHF.

This rearrangement joins TRBV11-2 to TRBJ2-4; TRBD1 might be the D (5 bases). This CDR3 has 16 amino acids. In germline, CDR1 is SGHAT, CDR2 FQNNGV. V dropped 5 bases and J dropped 2 bases, with 16 bases sitting between them. The DNA of the CDR3 is TGTGCCAGCAGCGATGGGAAGGGGTCGTCCAAAAACATTCAGTACTTC. It is translated as CASSDGKGSSKNIQYF.

This clone has only one observation. At one of its ends the junction is not consistent with the germline gene, which may arise from a read error. This sample also contains other DNA sequences that code for the same CDR3. The gene calls are TRBV28 and TRBJ2-7, with D tentatively TRBD1 (5 bases). The CDR3 length is 15 residues. CDR1 is MDHEN, CDR2 SYDVKM, per germline. The CDR3, as DNA: TGTGCTAGCAGTCGGGCAGGGTCCCGTTCCTACGAGCAGTACTTC. Translated: CASSRAGSRSYEQYF.

The chain recombines TRBV11-3 with TRBJ2-3, with 11 nucleotides matching TRBD2. Germline V gene data show CDR1 as SGHNT and CDR2 as YENEEA. The CDR3 covers 16 residues. Trimming took 5 bases from V and 1 from J; bases not matched to a gene: 5. In nucleotides, the CDR3 is TGTGCCAGCAGCCCATGGGGACTAGCGGGCACAGATACGCAGTATTTT. This translates into CASSPWGLAGTDTQYF. Full variable domain (outside the CDR3, taken from reference TRBV11-3 and TRBJ2-3): EAGVVQSPRYKIIEKKQPVAFWCNPISGHNTLYWYLQNLGQGPELLIRYENEEAVDDSQLPKDRFSAERLKGVDSTLKIQPAELGDSAVYLCASSPWGLAGTDTQYFGPGTRLTVL.

The V gene is TRBV28, the J gene TRBJ2-1; 7 positions agree with TRBD2. Losses at the gene ends were 4 bases for V and 3 bases for J; bases not matched to a gene: 9. The CDR3 extends over 16 amino acids. Germline V CDR1 and CDR2: MDHEN, SYDVKM. The chain's CDR3 is CASSSQRGLNYNEQFF. The CDR3 DNA reads as TGTGCCAGCAGTTCTCAGCGGGGTCTGAACTACAATGAGCAGTTCTTC. Supplemented by reference TRBV28 and TRBJ2-1, the full variable domain reads DVKVTQSSRYLVKRTGEKVFLECVQDMDHENMFWYRQDPGLGLRLIYFSYDVKMKEKGDIPEGYSVSREKKERFSLILESASTNQTSMYLCASSSQRGLNYNEQFFGPGTRLTVL.